This T cell receptor beta chain was profiled in a study of blood T cells in healthy people across ages. With 1 base removed from V and 14 bases from J, the gap between germline ends came to 12 bases. Germline V gene lookup returns CDR1 SGHTA and CDR2 FQGNSA. This CDR3 contains 12 residues. A sample-barcoded 5' primer and a J-beta primer mix were used in a second PCR of roughly 6 to 11 cycles. Each of the cDNA molecules was tagged by a template-switch adaptor with 12 random nucleotides. TCRdb called the 5' RACE reads again in MiXCR, with one record for every CDR3 protein. There are some 1,000,000 distinct CDR3 sequences in the sample; 20% to 25% occur only once, and 0.65% to 0.95% lies in the top ten. These data were also reused for a study on T cells of mothers and their children.

The sample comprised blood. The source of this sequence is a girl aged 2-15 years in good health. J is TRBJ2-1 and V is TRBV7-2; the D gene is possibly TRBD1 (7 bases). The CDR3 region has the DNA TGTGCCAGCAGCTTAGGCGGGACAGTCGAGTTCTTC. It translates to CASSLGGTVEFF.